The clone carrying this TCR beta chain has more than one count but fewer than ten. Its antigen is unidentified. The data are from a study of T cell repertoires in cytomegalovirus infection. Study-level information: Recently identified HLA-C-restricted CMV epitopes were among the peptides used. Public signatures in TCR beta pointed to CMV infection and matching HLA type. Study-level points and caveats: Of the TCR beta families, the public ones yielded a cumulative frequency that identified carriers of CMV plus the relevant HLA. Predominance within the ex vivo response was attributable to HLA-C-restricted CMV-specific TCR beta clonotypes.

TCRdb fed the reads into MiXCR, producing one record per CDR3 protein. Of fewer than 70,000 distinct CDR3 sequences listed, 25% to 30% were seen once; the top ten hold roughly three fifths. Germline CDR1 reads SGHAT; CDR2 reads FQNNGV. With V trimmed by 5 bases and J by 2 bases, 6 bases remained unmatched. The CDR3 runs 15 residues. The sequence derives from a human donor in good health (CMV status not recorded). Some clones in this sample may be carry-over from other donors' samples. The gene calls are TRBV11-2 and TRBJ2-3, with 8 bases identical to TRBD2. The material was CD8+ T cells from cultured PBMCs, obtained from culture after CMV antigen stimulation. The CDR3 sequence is CASSPSGLTTDTQYF. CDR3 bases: TGTGCCAGCAGCCCTAGCGGGCTGACCACAGATACGCAGTATTTT.